This section outlines one TCR beta chain sequence together with its context. This record belongs to a study of T cells in Graves' hyperthyroidism and ophthalmopathy. Patients were excluded because of uncontrolled infection, other autoimmune disease, pregnancy or lactation. Thyroid ultrasound, orbital computed tomography, clinical symptoms, and serum thyroxine and TRAb underpinned diagnoses. The authors took PBMCs from 8.5 to 10 ml fresh peripheral blood. RNA transcripts provided the source from which TCR beta CDR3 regions were amplified. The study used the HTBI primer set for a first-round RT-PCR of the TCR CDR3. Each CDR3 protein gets one entry after TCRdb re-called the multiplex PCR reads with MiXCR. Found here are around 520,000 distinct CDR3 sequences, about 15% of them singletons; the top ten hold around 14%. This CDR3 region has 15 residues. Trimming cost V 5 bases and J 2 bases, with 12 bases left between them. The germline V gene encodes CDR1 WSHSY and CDR2 SAAADI.

The receptor was isolated from a woman between 40 and 50 years old with Graves' hyperthyroidism. The source material was blood. The chain combines TRBV10-2 with TRBJ2-2; D gene uncertain. CDR3 sequence: CASSRREFNTGELFF. CDR3 DNA sequence: TGCGCCAGCAGTCGAAGGGAATTTAACACCGGGGAGCTGTTTTTT.